The 12 T cell receptor beta chains presented below share a single source sample, sequenced in a study of CD8 T cells in ankylosing spondylitis. TCRdb independently ran MiXCR on the 5' RACE reads; one entry per CDR3 protein. This table has around 430,000 distinct CDR3 sequences, under 20% appearing once. The antigens these receptors bind are not known. Study observations and caveats: A TCR beta motif made of eight highly homologous variants seemed typical of ankylosing spondylitis blood.

Material: blood, either unsorted or a sorted T cell fraction (not recorded which). These receptors all come from a male donor with ankylosing spondylitis.

This clonotype appeared a few times. The V and J genes are TRBV29-1 and TRBJ1-1, with a possible D match to TRBD1 (6 bases). V lost 5 bases to trimming and J lost 7 bases, with 20 bases between them. The CDR3 length is 14 residues. Germline V gene sequence: CDR1 SQVTM, CDR2 ANQGSEA. The CDR3 reads CSVPLGRGKFEAFF. CDR3 bases: TGCAGCGTTCCACTGGGTAGGGGGAAATTTGAAGCTTTCTTT.

CDR3 amino acids: CASSLGDFNYGYTF. The CDR3, as DNA: TGCGCCAGCAGCTTAGGAGACTTTAACTATGGCTACACCTTC. The J gene is TRBJ1-2, the V gene TRBV5-1; D gene uncertain. The CDR3 is 14 amino acids. V lost 2 bases and J lost 1, with 9 bases in between. The germline V gene encodes CDR1 SGHRS and CDR2 YFSETQ. Looking up the rest from reference TRBV5-1 and TRBJ1-2 gives the full variable domain: KAGVTQTPRYLIKTRGQQVTLSCSPISGHRSVSWYQQTPGQGLQFLFEYFSETQRNKGNFPGRFSGRQFSNSRSEMNVSTLELGDSALYLCASSLGDFNYGYTFGSGTRLTVV.

This clonotype was recorded a few times. The V gene is TRBV6-1, the J gene TRBJ2-4; tentative D call: TRBD2 (6 bases). Trimming left V 8 bases short and J 0 bases short, with 20 bases between. This CDR3 is 17 amino acids long. CDR1 is MNHNS, CDR2 SASEGT, per germline. CDR3 sequence: CASRPRGTALAKNIQYF. The DNA for the CDR3 is TGTGCCAGCCGGCCCCGGGGGACTGCGCTAGCCAAAAACATTCAGTACTTC.

There are a few counts of this clonotype. The chain couples TRBV3-1 to TRBJ1-5; D not resolved. Germline V gene sequence: CDR1 LGHDT, CDR2 YNNKEL (reference sequence). Trimming cost V 4 bases and J 0 bases, with 10 bases left between them. The CDR3 sequence is 15 residues long. CDR3 loop: CASSPTFYSNQPQHF. For the CDR3, the DNA is TGTGCCAGCAGCCCCACGTTTTATAGCAATCAGCCCCAGCATTTT. The full variable domain, rest sourced from reference TRBV3-1 and TRBJ1-5, is DTAVSQTPKYLVTQMGNDKSIKCEQNLGHDTMYWYKQDSKKFLKIMFSYNNKELIINETVPNRFSPKSPDKAHLNLHINSLELGDSAVYFCASSPTFYSNQPQHFGDGTRLSIL.

The rearrangement joins TRBV20-1 to TRBJ2-1; TRBD2 matches at 10 bases. Germline trimming cut 6 bases from V and 7 bases from J; bases unmatched to any gene: 9. Germline values: CDR1 DFQATT, CDR2 SNEGSKA (reference sequence). The CDR3 consists of 14 residues. The CDR3 DNA reads TGCAGTGCAGGGGCTAGCGGGGGAGTTAATGAGCAGTTCTTC. Protein product: CSAGASGGVNEQFF.

This clonotype was seen more than once but under ten times. The chain carries TRBV4-2 and TRBJ2-3; 9 bases align to TRBD1. V gave up 4 bases and J gave up 1 base; unmatched junction bases: 12. Germline V gene lookup returns CDR1 LGHNA and CDR2 YNFKEQ. The CDR3 has 18 residues. The CDR3 spells CASSPTGGPPRGTDTQYF. CDR3 nucleotides: TGTGCCAGCAGCCCGACAGGGGGTCCGCCTCGGGGCACAGATACGCAGTATTTT.

This clonotype was seen just once. This chain uses TRBV6-1 with TRBJ1-1, with D unresolved. V lost 5 bases and J lost 1, with 11 bases in between. The V gene's germline CDR1 is MNHNS and CDR2 SASEGT. The CDR3 runs 14 residues. The CDR3 DNA is TGTGCCAGCAGTCAAGGGAGCCCGAACACTGAAGCTTTCTTT. Amino acid sequence: CASSQGSPNTEAFF.

This chain links TRBV11-2 with TRBJ1-1; 10 bases line up with TRBD1. There are 15 residues in the CDR3. The germline V gene has CDR1 SGHAT and CDR2 FQNNGV. V trimming: 5 bases; J trimming: 6 bases; junction bases outside the gene matches: 9. CDR3 coding DNA: TGTGCCAGCAGCCTATGGACAGGGGGGCGGGCTGAAGCTTTCTTT. It yields the protein CASSLWTGGRAEAFF.

A note on this clonotype: Compared with germline, one end of the junction differs, possibly owing to a read error. The chain couples TRBV7-3 to TRBJ2-5; no clear D gene. This CDR3 is 14 amino acids long. The germline V gene encodes CDR1 SGHTA and CDR2 FQGTGA. In DNA form, the CDR3 reads TGTGCCAGCAGCTTAAGCGCCACTGAAGAGACCCAGTACTTT. Translated: CASSLSATEETQYF.

This clonotype was observed many times. The J gene is TRBJ2-2, the V gene TRBV12-3 or TRBV12-4, with D perhaps given as TRBD1 or TRBD2 (5 bases each). The CDR3 length is 15 residues. V dropped 0 bases and J dropped 4 bases, with 9 bases sitting between them. Written as DNA, the CDR3 is TGTGCCAGCAGTTTAGCGTCTGGGGGCACCGGGGAGCTGTTTTTT. This sequence encodes CASSLASGGTGELFF.

The chain has TRBV5-1 and TRBJ2-5; D is unresolved. V lost 4 bases and J 1 base, leaving 11 bases between the germline ends. The CDR3 spans 14 residues. CDR1 and CDR2 (germline): SGHRS, YFSETQ. The CDR3 loop reads CASSPGRPQETQYF. The CDR3 coding sequence is TGCGCCAGCAGCCCCGGACGGCCCCAAGAGACCCAGTACTTC.

This clonotype was seen a handful of times. V gene TRBV3-1 combines with J gene TRBJ2-1; D remains unclear. Germline CDR1 and CDR2: LGHDT and YNNKEL (reference sequence). CDR3 length: 17 residues. V was trimmed by 0 bases and J by 0 bases, leaving 12 bases between them. The CDR3: CASSQETGRGSYNEQFF. The CDR3 nucleotides are TGTGCCAGCAGCCAAGAGACGGGCCGCGGCTCCTACAATGAGCAGTTCTTC.